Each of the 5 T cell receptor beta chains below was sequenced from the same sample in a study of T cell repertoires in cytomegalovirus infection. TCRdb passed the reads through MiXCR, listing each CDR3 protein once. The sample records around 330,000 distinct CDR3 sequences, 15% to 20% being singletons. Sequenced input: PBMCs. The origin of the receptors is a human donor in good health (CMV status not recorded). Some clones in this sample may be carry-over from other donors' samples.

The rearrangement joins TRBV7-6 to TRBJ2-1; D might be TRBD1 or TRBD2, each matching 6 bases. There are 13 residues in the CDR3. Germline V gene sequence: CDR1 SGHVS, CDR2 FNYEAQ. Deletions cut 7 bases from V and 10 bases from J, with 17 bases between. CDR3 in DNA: TGTGCCAGCACCCTAGGGGGTAGCGGCGAGCAGTTCTTC. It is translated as CASTLGGSGEQFF.

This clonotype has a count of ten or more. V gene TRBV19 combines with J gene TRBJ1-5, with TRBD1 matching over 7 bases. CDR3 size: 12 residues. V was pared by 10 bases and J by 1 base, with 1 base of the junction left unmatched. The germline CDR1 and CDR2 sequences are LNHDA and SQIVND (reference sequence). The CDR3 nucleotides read TGTGCCACGACAGGGAGCAATCAGCCCCAGCATTTT. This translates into CATTGSNQPQHF.

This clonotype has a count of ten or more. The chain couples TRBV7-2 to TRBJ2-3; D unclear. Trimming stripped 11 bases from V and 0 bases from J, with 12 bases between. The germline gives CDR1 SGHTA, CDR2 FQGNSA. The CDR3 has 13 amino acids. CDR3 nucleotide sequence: TGTGCCGGATCTCGGCGGAGCACAGATACGCAGTATTTT. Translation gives CAGSRRSTDTQYF.

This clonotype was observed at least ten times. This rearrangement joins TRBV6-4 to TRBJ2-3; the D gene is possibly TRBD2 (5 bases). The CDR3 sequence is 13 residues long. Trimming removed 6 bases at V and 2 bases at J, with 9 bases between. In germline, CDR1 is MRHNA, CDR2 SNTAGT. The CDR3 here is CASSVGNTDTQYF. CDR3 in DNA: TGTGCCAGCAGCGTCGGGAACACAGATACGCAGTATTTT.

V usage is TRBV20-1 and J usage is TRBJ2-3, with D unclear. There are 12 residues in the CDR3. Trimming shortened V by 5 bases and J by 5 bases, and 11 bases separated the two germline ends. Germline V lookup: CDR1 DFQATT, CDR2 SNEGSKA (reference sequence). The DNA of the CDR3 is TGCAGTGCTCGCAGTAGAGGAGATACGCAGTATTTT. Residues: CSARSRGDTQYF.